These 18 T cell receptor beta chains originate from one sample sequenced in a study of technical replicates of blood from a handful of donors. TCRdb's table, derived via immunoSEQ multiplex PCR, lists solely in-frame clones and lacks some. The repertoire has around 81,000 clones, approximately 94% of them found once; the top ten carry under 0.4%. The sample was T cells isolated from PBMCs. These receptors were taken from a human donor in good health.

The V call is TRBV6-6, the J call TRBJ1-4; weak D call: TRBD1 (5 bases). Germline-derived CDR1 and CDR2 are MNHNY and SVGAGI (reference sequence). This CDR3 is 16 amino acids long. V shed 0 bases and J shed 2 bases, with 10 bases lying between them. The CDR3 protein is CASSYSLGRTNEKLFF. The CDR3, as DNA: TGTGCCAGCAGTTACTCATTGGGGCGCACTAATGAAAAACTGTTTTTT.

This chain connects TRBV5-1 to TRBJ2-5; 7 bases map to TRBD1. The CDR3 consists of 16 residues. V gave up 0 bases and J gave up 3 bases; unmatched junction bases: 8. Germline V gene data show CDR1 as SGHRS and CDR2 as YFSETQ. The CDR3 loop reads CASSLALQGVEETQYF. The CDR3 DNA reads TGCGCCAGCAGCTTGGCCCTTCAGGGGGTCGAAGAGACCCAGTACTTC.

The count of this clone is one. The gene calls are TRBV7-2 and TRBJ1-1; D gene ambiguous. The CDR3 contains 14 residues. Trimming removed 1 base from V and 0 bases from J, with 6 bases in between. CDR1 and CDR2 (germline): SGHTA, FQGNSA. The CDR3 nucleotides read TGTGCCAGCAGCTTAGACAGAGTGAACACTGAAGCTTTCTTT. Its protein product is CASSLDRVNTEAFF.

The V call is TRBV9, the J call TRBJ2-2, with 7 bases matching TRBD1. Unmatched junction bases numbered 2, after V lost 3 bases and J lost 0 bases. The CDR3 totals 15 residues. From germline, CDR1 is SGDLS and CDR2 YYNGEE. The CDR3 sequence is CASSDGTANTGELFF. The DNA of the CDR3 is TGTGCCAGCAGCGATGGGACAGCGAACACCGGGGAGCTGTTTTTT.

V gene TRBV30 combines with J gene TRBJ1-5; D unresolved. This CDR3 spans 14 amino acids. Germline V CDR1 and CDR2: GTSNPN, SVGIG (reference sequence). V dropped 0 bases and J dropped 7 bases, with 13 bases sitting between them. The CDR3 DNA follows: TGTGCCTGGAGTGTAATGGAGGGATTGCAGCCCCAGCATTTT. It yields the protein CAWSVMEGLQPQHF.

This chain uses TRBV6-6 with TRBJ1-1; no clear D. This CDR3 is 14 amino acids long. CDR1 is MNHNY and CDR2 is SVGAGI in the germline V gene (reference sequence). Trimming removed 6 bases at V and 0 bases at J, with 11 bases between. The CDR3: CASRAPNLNTEAFF. The CDR3 DNA is TGTGCCAGCAGAGCCCCCAACCTGAACACTGAAGCTTTCTTT.

The chain combines TRBV25-1 with TRBJ1-2; D might be TRBD1 (5 bases). The CDR3 runs to 12 residues. The germline gives CDR1 MGHDK, CDR2 SYGVNS. Trimming left V 4 bases short and J 2 bases short, with 5 bases between. The CDR3 region has the DNA TGTGCCAGCAGTGGGACAAACTATGGCTACACCTTC. It is translated as CASSGTNYGYTF.

Only one count was recorded for this clone. The chain carries TRBV27 and TRBJ2-5, with 10 bases identical to TRBD2. The V and J ends lost 3 bases and 4 bases, in that order; junction bases with no gene match: 5. The CDR3 extends over 15 amino acids. Germline assignment: CDR1 MNHEY and CDR2 SMNVEV (reference sequence). The CDR3 coding sequence is TGTGCCAGCAGTTTTAGCGGGAGGTTCCCAGAGACCCAGTACTTC. It specifies CASSFSGRFPETQYF.

The chain is built from TRBV6-1 and TRBJ1-2; D gene uncertain. The CDR3 covers 15 residues. V was trimmed by 4 bases and J by 8 bases, leaving 20 bases between them. Germline CDR1 reads MNHNS; CDR2 reads SASEGT. The DNA for the CDR3 is TGTGCCAGCAGTGGGAGGGTGGACGTCGGTCGAGGCTACACCTTC. Its protein product is CASSGRVDVGRGYTF.

The J gene is TRBJ1-5, the V gene TRBV6-5, with D possibly being TRBD1 (6 bases). This CDR3 is built from 14 residues. The V end was cut by 7 bases, the J end by 6 bases, with 16 bases between. Germline assignment: CDR1 MNHEY and CDR2 SVGAGI. Here the CDR3 reads CASKGQGLLQPQHF. Here the CDR3 DNA reads TGTGCCAGCAAGGGGCAGGGGCTTCTTCAGCCCCAGCATTTT.

The CDR3 sequence is CAISRYYNEQFF. In nucleotides, the CDR3 is TGTGCCATCAGCAGATACTACAATGAGCAGTTCTTC. This chain links TRBV10-3 with TRBJ2-1; no firm D call. The CDR3 has 12 amino acids. The V gene's germline CDR1 is ENHRY and CDR2 SYGVKD. The V end lost 6 bases, the J end lost 3 bases, and 6 bases lay between the germline ends.

CDR3 sequence reads: CASRTDTMGGYTDTQYF. In DNA form, the CDR3 reads TGCGCCAGCAGAACGGACACCATGGGGGGTTACACAGATACGCAGTATTTT. The rearrangement links TRBV5-1 to TRBJ2-3; a possible D gene is TRBD2 (6 bases). Germline values: CDR1 SGHRS, CDR2 YFSETQ. This CDR3 has 17 amino acids. V was shortened by 5 bases and J by 2 bases, with 21 bases between the two germline ends.

This chain links TRBV27 with TRBJ2-1, with a possible D match to TRBD2 (7 bases). V dropped 1 base and J dropped 1 base, with 11 bases sitting between them. CDR3 length: 16 amino acids. Germline loops: CDR1 MNHEY, CDR2 SMNVEV (reference sequence). The DNA for the CDR3 is TGTGCCAGCAGTTTATTGGCGGGGGCATCCTACAATGAGCAGTTCTTC. Protein product: CASSLLAGASYNEQFF.

V gene TRBV29-1 combines with J gene TRBJ2-7, with TRBD2 as a possible D gene (6 bases). The CDR3 is made up of 13 amino acids. Germline CDR1 and CDR2: SQVTM and ANQGSEA. V shed 4 bases and J shed 3 bases, with 13 bases lying between them. This chain's CDR3 is CSVAVSGSYEQYF. DNA for the CDR3: TGCAGCGTTGCTGTATCCGGGAGCTACGAGCAGTACTTC.

The chain recombines TRBV28 with TRBJ1-1, with 10 bases lining up with TRBD1. V was pared by 6 bases and J by 5 bases, with 9 bases of the junction left unmatched. The CDR3 has 15 residues. The V gene's germline CDR1 is MDHEN and CDR2 SYDVKM. CDR3 sequence reads: CASRGTGDLRTEAFF. The CDR3 DNA is TGTGCCAGCAGAGGGACAGGGGACCTCCGGACTGAAGCTTTCTTT.

This clone came up once. The CDR3 DNA reads TGCGCCAGCAGCTTGGAGGGACAGGGAAAAGAGACCCAGTACTTC. It yields the protein CASSLEGQGKETQYF. The chain uses TRBV5-1 and TRBJ2-5; 9 nucleotides align to TRBD1. Germline V gives CDR1 SGHRS, CDR2 YFSETQ. After removal of 0 bases from V and 3 bases from J, the junction contained 3 bases not matched to a gene. The CDR3 contains 15 residues.

The chain links TRBV28 to TRBJ1-3, with 10 nucleotides matching TRBD1. Germline CDR1 reads MDHEN; CDR2 reads SYDVKM. The CDR3 contains 19 residues. With V trimmed by 1 base and J by 1 base, 10 bases remained unmatched. DNA for the CDR3: TGTGCCAGCAGTTTATACCCCCCGACAGGGGGCTCGTCTGGAAACACCATATATTTT. Translating it yields CASSLYPPTGGSSGNTIYF.

The chain employs TRBV30 and TRBJ2-7; 7 nucleotides match TRBD1. J was trimmed by 4 bases and V by 2 bases; bases with no gene match: 11. The CDR3 contains 15 residues. CDR1 is GTSNPN and CDR2 is SVGIG in the germline V gene (reference sequence). CDR3 bases: TGTGCCTGGAGTCCAGGGGGAAAGCGATTTTACGAGCAGTACTTC. It translates to CAWSPGGKRFYEQYF.